This TCR beta chain was profiled in a study of blood T cell repertoires in COVID-19. On the study more broadly: Both acute and convalescent COVID-19 samples were obtained from the United States, Italy and Spain.

Germline loops: CDR1 KGHSH, CDR2 LQKENI. The CDR3 covers 14 residues. V lost 3 bases and J lost 8, with 13 bases in between. TCRdb keeps only in-frame clones here, not all; method: immunoSEQ multiplex PCR. This sample has about 190,000 clones, with roughly 80% found just once. Sequenced input: peripheral blood. The V and J genes are TRBV18 and TRBJ1-4; weak D call: TRBD1 (6 bases). This clonotype originated in a man aged 60 to 75 with active or convalescent COVID-19. In DNA form, the CDR3 reads TGTGCCAGCTCACCCGGCGGGGGGACAGAAAAACTGTTTTTT. Protein product: CASSPGGGTEKLFF.